These 5 T cell receptor beta chains originate from one sample sequenced in a study of blood T cell repertoires in COVID-19. Measured with immunoSEQ multiplex PCR; TCRdb has only the in-frame clones, and not every one. Of a few hundred thousand clones in the sample, around 89% were seen once. Sequenced material: peripheral blood. These receptors were taken from a woman between 45 and 60 years old with active or convalescent COVID-19.

The chain uses TRBV7-9 and TRBJ2-7; 8 nucleotides line up with TRBD1. The CDR3 spans 15 residues. Germline V gene sequence: CDR1 SEHNR, CDR2 FQNEAQ (reference sequence). V trimming: 3 bases; J trimming: 5 bases; junction bases outside the gene matches: 9. The CDR3 loop is CASSFLTTGAHEQYF. The CDR3 DNA reads as TGTGCCAGCAGCTTCCTAACGACAGGGGCCCACGAGCAGTACTTC.

As for this clone: Within the sample, other DNA sequences also encode this same CDR3. CDR3 protein: CASRTSGGAGETQYF. The CDR3 nucleotides read TGTGCCAGCAGAACTAGCGGGGGGGCCGGAGAGACCCAGTACTTC. The chain recombines TRBV2 with TRBJ2-5; 13 bases line up with TRBD2. The CDR3 totals 15 residues. J was trimmed by 4 bases and V by 6 bases; bases with no gene match: 5. CDR1 and CDR2 from the germline V gene are SNHLY and FYNNEI. Looking up the rest from reference TRBV2 and TRBJ2-5 gives the full variable domain: EPEVTQTPSHQVTQMGQEVILRCVPISNHLYFYWYRQILGQKVEFLVSFYNNEISEKSEIFDDQFSVERPDGSNFTLKIRSTKLEDSAMYFCASRTSGGAGETQYFGPGTRLLVL.

The CDR3 sequence: CASSLDSDGYTF. The CDR3 bases are TGTGCCAGCAGCTTAGATAGTGATGGCTACACCTTC. The rearrangement links TRBV7-6 to TRBJ1-2; no reliable D call. This CDR3 comprises 12 residues. Germline V CDR1 and CDR2: SGHVS, FNYEAQ. Trimming stripped 1 base from V and 6 bases from J, with 6 bases between.

J is TRBJ1-3 and V is TRBV5-1; D might be TRBD1 (6 bases). The germline gives CDR1 SGHRS, CDR2 YFSETQ. Trimming removed 0 bases from V and 4 bases from J, with 8 bases in between. The CDR3 runs to 14 residues. DNA for the CDR3: TGCGCCAGCAGCTTGGCAGGGGACGGAAACACCATATATTTT. It is translated as CASSLAGDGNTIYF.

A remark on this clone: Additional DNA sequences in this sample encode the identical CDR3. The J gene is TRBJ1-1, the V gene TRBV7-2; D ambiguous. Trimming cost V 4 bases and J 1 base, with 4 bases left between them. Germline V gene sequence: CDR1 SGHTA, CDR2 FQGNSA. This CDR3 contains 12 residues. In DNA, the CDR3 is TGTGCCAGCAGCTGGAGGAACACTGAAGCTTTCTTT. It encodes CASSWRNTEAFF. The entire variable domain, with the rest obtained from reference TRBV7-2 and TRBJ1-1, is as follows: GAGVSQSPSNKVTEKGKDVELRCDPISGHTALYWYRQSLGQGLEFLIYFQGNSAPDKSGLPSDRFSAERTGGSVSTLTIQRTQQEDSAVYLCASSWRNTEAFFGQGTRLTVV.